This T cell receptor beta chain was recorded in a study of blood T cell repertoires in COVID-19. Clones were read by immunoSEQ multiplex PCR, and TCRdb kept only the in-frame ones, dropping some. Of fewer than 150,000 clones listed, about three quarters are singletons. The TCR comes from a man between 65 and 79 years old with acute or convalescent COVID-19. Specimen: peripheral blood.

CDR3 region: CASSLGARTEAFF. CDR3 nucleotide sequence: TGTGCCAGCAGCCTAGGAGCCCGGACTGAAGCTTTCTTT. This chain connects TRBV7-2 to TRBJ1-1, with unresolved D. The germline V gene encodes CDR1 SGHTA and CDR2 FQGNSA. The V gene lost 5 bases and the J gene lost 5 bases, with 12 bases spanning the gap. This CDR3 is 13 amino acids long.